This T cell receptor beta chain was found in a study of T cells in Graves' hyperthyroidism and ophthalmopathy. Regarding the study as a whole: Blood also held most thyroid clonotypes expanded beyond 0.001.

Ten or more counts support this clonotype. Its antigen is still unknown. There were TCR beta CDR3 regions amplified from RNA transcripts. The HTBI set primed first-round TCR CDR3 RT-PCR. TCRdb recomputed calls from the multiplex PCR reads with MiXCR, one row per CDR3 protein. The profile shows nearly 600,000 distinct CDR3 sequences, approximately 15% of them singletons. The sequencing input was blood. This clonotype was obtained from a woman in her thirties with Graves' hyperthyroidism that later progressed to Graves' ophthalmopathy.

The CDR3 loop reads CASSEARLGAEAFF. The CDR3 DNA reads TGTGCCAGCAGTGAAGCCCGGCTTGGCGCTGAAGCTTTCTTT. V usage is TRBV2 and J usage is TRBJ1-1; D gene unclear. Trimming stripped 0 bases from V and 6 bases from J, with 11 bases between. Germline CDR1 is SNHLY and CDR2 is FYNNEI. The CDR3 covers 14 residues.